The 26 T cell receptor beta chains listed next were all sequenced from one sample in a study of blood T cell repertoires in COVID-19. The protocol was immunoSEQ multiplex PCR, while the TCRdb copy is restricted to in-frame clones and leaves out a portion. The sample lists approximately 460,000 clones; roughly nine tenths were seen once. Sequenced material: peripheral blood. All receptors derive from a man aged 18 to 30 with COVID-19, enrolled during active disease.

This clone has just one count. The chain joins TRBV5-1 to TRBJ2-7; D may be TRBD1 (5 bases). There are 14 residues in the CDR3. V was shortened by 0 bases and J by 2 bases, with 9 bases between the two germline ends. Germline CDR1 SGHRS, CDR2 YFSETQ. The CDR3 region is CASSLESGPYEQYF. DNA of the CDR3: TGCGCCAGCAGCTTGGAGTCAGGGCCCTACGAGCAGTACTTC.

The rearrangement uses TRBV18 and TRBJ2-2; tentative D call: TRBD1 (6 bases). V was cut by 2 bases and J by 0 bases, with 7 bases left in between. Per germline, CDR1 KGHSH and CDR2 LQKENI. This CDR3 has 15 residues. The CDR3 DNA reads as TGTGCCAGCTCACCAGGGGGCTCGAACACCGGGGAGCTGTTTTTT. This translates into CASSPGGSNTGELFF.

The V call is TRBV10-1, the J call TRBJ2-1, with TRBD2 matching 10 bases. J lost 9 bases, V lost 3 bases, and 8 bases had no gene match. Germline loops: CDR1 WNHNN, CDR2 SYGVQD (reference sequence). The CDR3 loop spans 15 amino acids. CDR3 bases: TGCGCCAGCAGTGATACCAGCGGGAGGGCCTCTGAGCAGTTCTTC. Residues: CASSDTSGRASEQFF.

The J gene is TRBJ2-7, the V gene TRBV24-1; 8 positions agree with TRBD1. CDR1 is KGHDR, CDR2 SFDVKD, per germline. The CDR3 sequence is 15 residues long. V was pared by 7 bases and J by 0 bases, with 7 bases of the junction left unmatched. DNA for the CDR3: TGTGCCACCAGCCCCGGGACAGGAGTCTCCTACGAGCAGTACTTC. The encoded protein is CATSPGTGVSYEQYF.

V usage is TRBV7-2 and J usage is TRBJ1-5; D gene ambiguous. Per the germline V gene, CDR1 is SGHTA and CDR2 is FQGNSA. With 4 bases removed from V and 3 bases from J, the gap between germline ends came to 10 bases. CDR3 length: 14 residues. CDR3 bases: TGTGCCAGCAGCTCATCAAAAGCCAATCAGCCCCAGCATTTT. Translation: CASSSSKANQPQHF.

The chain carries TRBV12-3 or TRBV12-4 and TRBJ2-2; D remains ambiguous. The CDR3 has 13 amino acids. The V and J ends lost 5 bases and 2 bases respectively, with 6 bases between them. This CDR3 is CASSVLNTGELFF. CDR3 nucleotides: TGTGCCAGCAGTGTACTTAACACCGGGGAGCTGTTTTTT.

V usage is TRBV9 and J usage is TRBJ1-6, with D possibly being TRBD1 (6 bases). V lost 0 bases, J lost 6 bases, and 13 bases lay in between. The CDR3 sequence is 16 residues long. Germline CDR1 SGDLS, CDR2 YYNGEE. CDR3 amino acids: CASSVGGRGTNSPLHF. The CDR3 DNA reads TGTGCCAGCAGCGTAGGCGGGAGGGGGACTAATTCACCCCTCCACTTT.

The chain links TRBV2 to TRBJ2-7; 11 bases match TRBD2. This CDR3 is 16 amino acids long. V was clipped by 3 bases and J by 3 bases; unmatched bases: 7. Germline V CDR1 and CDR2: SNHLY, FYNNEI. The CDR3 DNA reads as TGTGCCAGCAGTGATAACCTAGCGGGAGGACACTACGAGCAGTACTTC. This codes for CASSDNLAGGHYEQYF.

The chain couples TRBV7-9 to TRBJ2-1; 7 bases are a match to TRBD1. The germline V gene encodes CDR1 SEHNR and CDR2 FQNEAQ (reference sequence). With V trimmed by 6 bases and J by 10 bases, 12 bases remained unmatched. This CDR3 is 14 amino acids long. In nucleotides, the CDR3 is TGTGCCAGCAGGGGGACAGATCGAAATTGGGAGCAGTTCTTC. Amino acids: CASRGTDRNWEQFF.

DNA for the CDR3: TGTGCCAGCAGTTTATCGGCGGAAGACCGCACAGATACGCAGTATTTT. Translation gives CASSLSAEDRTDTQYF. The chain joins TRBV27 to TRBJ2-3; no clear D gene. Germline V gene data show CDR1 as MNHEY and CDR2 as SMNVEV (reference sequence). Trimming cost V 0 bases and J 1 base, with 11 bases left between them. The CDR3 consists of 16 residues.

The V gene is TRBV5-1, the J gene TRBJ1-1; D is possibly TRBD1 (5 bases). Trimming shortened V by 3 bases and J by 2 bases, and 14 bases separated the two germline ends. The CDR3 is 15 residues long. The V gene's germline CDR1 is SGHRS and CDR2 YFSETQ. CDR3 residues: CASSSDGGTNTEAFF. The CDR3 coding sequence is TGCGCCAGCAGCTCCGATGGGGGGACCAACACTGAAGCTTTCTTT.

The genes are TRBV19 and TRBJ1-5; 10 bases line up with TRBD1. CDR1 is LNHDA, CDR2 SQIVND, per germline (reference sequence). The CDR3 contains 20 residues. Losses at the gene ends were 0 bases for V and 6 bases for J; bases not matched to a gene: 17. In DNA, the CDR3 is TGTGCCAGTAGTATAGATCCGACAGGGGGCGAGCAATGGTATAGTCAGCCCCAGCATTTT. Amino acid sequence: CASSIDPTGGEQWYSQPQHF.

The V call is TRBV30, the J call TRBJ2-3; TRBD1 is a possible D gene (6 bases). Trimming removed 3 bases from V and 1 base from J, with 20 bases in between. Germline V gene data show CDR1 as GTSNPN and CDR2 as SVGIG (reference sequence). The CDR3 extends over 17 amino acids. Here the CDR3 DNA reads TGTGCCTGGAGCGAAGAATCAGGGGCGAAATGCACAGATACGCAGTATTTT. Its protein product is CAWSEESGAKCTDTQYF.

V and J are TRBV10-3 and TRBJ2-2; weak D call: TRBD2 (6 bases). V was shortened by 6 bases and J by 3 bases, with 17 bases between the two germline ends. This CDR3 is built from 16 residues. CDR1 ENHRY and CDR2 SYGVKD come from the germline V gene. In DNA, the CDR3 is TGTGCCATCAGCGGTAGCGGCGGGGAGCACACCGGGGAGCTGTTTTTT. Its protein is CAISGSGGEHTGELFF.

This chain joins TRBV18 and TRBJ1-1; 10 bases match TRBD1. The germline V gene has CDR1 KGHSH and CDR2 LQKENI. V dropped 2 bases and J dropped 5; count of bases not matched to a gene: 2. CDR3 length: 14 residues. The CDR3 DNA is TGTGCCAGCTCACCAGACAGGGGGCTGACTGAAGCTTTCTTT. As protein: CASSPDRGLTEAFF.

The V call is TRBV11-2, the J call TRBJ2-5; 8 nucleotides align to TRBD2. Germline loops: CDR1 SGHAT, CDR2 FQNNGV. The CDR3 covers 17 residues. The V and J ends lost 0 bases and 5 bases, in that order; junction bases with no gene match: 11. CDR3 DNA: TGTGCCAGCAGCTTAGATTTTCGATCCGGGAGGGAGGAGACCCAGTACTTC. Translation gives CASSLDFRSGREETQYF.

This rearrangement joins TRBV7-6 to TRBJ2-3; D may be TRBD2 (6 bases). V gave up 5 bases and J gave up 2 bases, with 14 bases separating them. Per germline, CDR1 SGHVS and CDR2 FNYEAQ. The CDR3 spans 15 residues. The CDR3 region is CASSPGGSLTDTQYF. The CDR3, as DNA: TGTGCCAGCAGCCCAGGAGGGTCACTCACAGATACGCAGTATTTT.

The rearrangement uses TRBV5-1 and TRBJ1-1; no reliable D call. Trimming removed 4 bases from V and 3 bases from J, with 10 bases in between. CDR3 length: 13 amino acids. Germline CDR1 is SGHRS and CDR2 is YFSETQ. DNA for the CDR3: TGCGCCAGCAGCGAGGGCGACGACACTGAAGCTTTCTTT. Translated, it gives CASSEGDDTEAFF.

The rearrangement uses TRBV3-1 (or the pseudogene TRBV3-2) and TRBJ2-3, with 10 bases matching TRBD2. The CDR3 has 19 residues. J lost 1 base, V lost 2 bases, and 12 bases had no gene match. CDR1 is LGHDT and CDR2 is YNNKEL in the germline V gene (reference sequence). The CDR3 protein is CASSQFITSGISGTDTQYF. The DNA of the CDR3 is TGTGCCAGCAGCCAATTTATCACTAGCGGGATATCGGGCACAGATACGCAGTATTTT.

J is TRBJ1-6 and V is TRBV4-1; tentatively, D is TRBD1 (6 bases). CDR3 size: 16 residues. Trimming shortened V by 0 bases and J by 5 bases, and 11 bases separated the two germline ends. The germline V gene has CDR1 MGHRA and CDR2 YSYEKL. CDR3 DNA: TGCGCCAGCAGCCAAGAATGGGGGCGACATAATTCACCCCTCCACTTT. Amino acids: CASSQEWGRHNSPLHF.

The chain employs TRBV30 and TRBJ1-3, with 7 bases that match TRBD1. This CDR3 is 13 amino acids long. CDR1 and CDR2 from the germline V gene are GTSNPN and SVGIG (reference sequence). V was pared by 5 bases and J by 4 bases, with 5 bases of the junction left unmatched. The CDR3 is CAWHRGPGNTIYF. As DNA, the CDR3 is TGTGCCTGGCACAGGGGTCCCGGAAACACCATATATTTT. Full variable domain (outside the CDR3, taken from reference TRBV30 and TRBJ1-3): SQTIHQWPATLVQPVGSPLSLECTVEGTSNPNLYWYRQAAGRGLQLLFYSVGIGQISSEVPQNLSASRPQDRQFILSSKKLLLSDSGFYLCAWHRGPGNTIYFGEGSWLTVV.

The V gene is TRBV2, the J gene TRBJ2-2; 8 nucleotides align to TRBD1. The J segment lost 1 base and the V segment lost 4 bases, leaving 5 bases of the junction unmatched. The germline V gene encodes CDR1 SNHLY and CDR2 FYNNEI. The CDR3 has 16 amino acids. This chain's CDR3 is CASSASGQGNTGELFF. The CDR3 DNA is TGTGCCAGCAGTGCATCAGGACAGGGGAACACCGGGGAGCTGTTTTTT.

The chain is built from TRBV2 and TRBJ2-2, with TRBD2 matching 11 bases. This CDR3 spans 15 amino acids. Germline assignment: CDR1 SNHLY and CDR2 FYNNEI. Trimming at V came to 10 bases and at J to 2 bases, leaving 6 bases not matched to a gene. For the CDR3, the DNA is TGTGCCACCCTAGCGGGGGGTGGTAACACCGGGGAGCTGTTTTTT. This codes for CATLAGGGNTGELFF. Full variable domain (missing parts from reference TRBV2 and TRBJ2-2): EPEVTQTPSHQVTQMGQEVILRCVPISNHLYFYWYRQILGQKVEFLVSFYNNEISEKSEIFDDQFSVERPDGSNFTLKIRSTKLEDSAMYFCATLAGGGNTGELFFGEGSRLTVL.

V gene TRBV28 combines with J gene TRBJ1-5, with D tentatively TRBD1 (5 bases). V lost 10 bases to trimming and J lost 7 bases, with 17 bases between them. The germline V gene encodes CDR1 MDHEN and CDR2 SYDVKM. This CDR3 region has 13 residues. The CDR3 sequence: CATDQGRYQPQHF. Here the CDR3 DNA reads TGTGCCACCGACCAGGGAAGGTACCAGCCCCAGCATTTT.

The chain combines TRBV19 with TRBJ1-1; tentative D call: TRBD1 (6 bases). This CDR3 comprises 12 residues. V lost 5 bases and J lost 11, with 15 bases in between. Germline assignment: CDR1 LNHDA and CDR2 SQIVND (reference sequence). The CDR3 sequence is CASSAGGLRAFF. The CDR3 nucleotides read TGTGCCAGTAGTGCGGGGGGCCTACGGGCTTTCTTT.

This chain joins TRBV3-1 (or the pseudogene TRBV3-2) and TRBJ1-2, with 10 nucleotides matching TRBD1. The junction had 5 bases not matched to a gene; V was cut back by 6 bases and J by 1 base. The CDR3 is 15 amino acids. Germline V gene data show CDR1 as LGHDT and CDR2 as YNNKEL (reference sequence). This CDR3 reads CASSGGTGDNYGYTF. CDR3 coding DNA: TGTGCCAGCAGTGGTGGGACAGGGGATAACTATGGCTACACCTTC.